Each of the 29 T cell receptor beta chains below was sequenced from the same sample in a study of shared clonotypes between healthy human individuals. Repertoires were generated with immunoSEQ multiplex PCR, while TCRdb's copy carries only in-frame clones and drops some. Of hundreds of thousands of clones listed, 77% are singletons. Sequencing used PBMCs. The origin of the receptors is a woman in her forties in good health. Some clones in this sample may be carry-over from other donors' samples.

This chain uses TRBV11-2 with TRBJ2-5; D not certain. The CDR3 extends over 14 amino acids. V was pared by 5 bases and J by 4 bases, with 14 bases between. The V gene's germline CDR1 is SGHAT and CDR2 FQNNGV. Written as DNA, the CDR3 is TGTGCCAGCAGCCGCGTGGGGTCCACAGAGACCCAGTACTTC. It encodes CASSRVGSTETQYF.

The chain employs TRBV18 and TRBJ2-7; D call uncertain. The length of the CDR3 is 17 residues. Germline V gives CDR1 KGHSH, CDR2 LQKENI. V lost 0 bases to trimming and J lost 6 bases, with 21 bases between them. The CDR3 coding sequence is TGTGCCAGCTCACCACCCTGGTCCCGCGCCGCTACGTCCGAGCAGTACTTC. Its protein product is CASSPPWSRAATSEQYF.

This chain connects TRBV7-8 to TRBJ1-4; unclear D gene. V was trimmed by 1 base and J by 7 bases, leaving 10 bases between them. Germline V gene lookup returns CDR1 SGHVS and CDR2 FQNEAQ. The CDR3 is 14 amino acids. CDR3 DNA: TGTGCCAGCAGCTTAGGGACCGCAGTTGAAAAACTGTTTTTT. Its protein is CASSLGTAVEKLFF.

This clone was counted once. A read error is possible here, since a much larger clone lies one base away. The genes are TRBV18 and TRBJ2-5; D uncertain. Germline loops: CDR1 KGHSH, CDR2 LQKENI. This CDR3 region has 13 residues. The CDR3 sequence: CASSSGYQGTQYF. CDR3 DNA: TGTGCCAGCTCATCCGGGTACCAAGGGACCCAGTACTTC.

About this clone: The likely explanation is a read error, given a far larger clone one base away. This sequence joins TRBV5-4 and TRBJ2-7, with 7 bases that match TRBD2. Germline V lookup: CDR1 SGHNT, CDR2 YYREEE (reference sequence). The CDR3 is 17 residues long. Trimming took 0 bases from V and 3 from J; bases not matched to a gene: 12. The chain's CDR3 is CASSLGGVGGNLYEQYF. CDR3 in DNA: TGTGCCAGCAGCTTGGGTGGCGTCGGGGGGAACCTCTACGAGCAGTACTTC.

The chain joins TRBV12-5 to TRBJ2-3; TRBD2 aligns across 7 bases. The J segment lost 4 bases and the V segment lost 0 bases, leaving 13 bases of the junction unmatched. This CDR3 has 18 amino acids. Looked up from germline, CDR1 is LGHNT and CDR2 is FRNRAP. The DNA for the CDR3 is TGTGCTAGTGGTTTGGTACGGGTGGCGGGAGAAGGCGCAGATACGCAGTATTTT. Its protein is CASGLVRVAGEGADTQYF. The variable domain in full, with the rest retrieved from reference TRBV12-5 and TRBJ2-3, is DARVTQTPRHKVTEMGQEVTMRCQPILGHNTVFWYRQTMMQGLELLAYFRNRAPLDDSGMPKDRFSAEMPDATLATLKIQPSEPRDSAVYFCASGLVRVAGEGADTQYFGPGTRLTVL.

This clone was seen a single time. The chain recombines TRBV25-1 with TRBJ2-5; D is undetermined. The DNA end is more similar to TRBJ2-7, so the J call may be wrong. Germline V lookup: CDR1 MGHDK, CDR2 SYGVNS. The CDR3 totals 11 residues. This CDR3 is CASSAFYEQYF. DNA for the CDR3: TGTGCCAGCAGTGCTTTCTACGAGCAGTACTTC.

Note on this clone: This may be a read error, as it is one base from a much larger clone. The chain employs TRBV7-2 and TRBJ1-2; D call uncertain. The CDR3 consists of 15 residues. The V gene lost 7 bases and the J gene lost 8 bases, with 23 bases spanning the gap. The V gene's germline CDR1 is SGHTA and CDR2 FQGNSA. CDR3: CASTRPQQSTMGYTF. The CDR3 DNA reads TGTGCCAGCACCAGACCGCAACAGAGCACTATGGGCTACACCTTC.

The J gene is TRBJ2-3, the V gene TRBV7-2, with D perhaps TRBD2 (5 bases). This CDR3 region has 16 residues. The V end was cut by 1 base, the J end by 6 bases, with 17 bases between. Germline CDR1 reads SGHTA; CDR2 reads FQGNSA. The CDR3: CASSLGGSTYGDTQYF. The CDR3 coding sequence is TGTGCCAGCAGCTTAGGTGGGAGCACTTATGGGGATACGCAGTATTTT.

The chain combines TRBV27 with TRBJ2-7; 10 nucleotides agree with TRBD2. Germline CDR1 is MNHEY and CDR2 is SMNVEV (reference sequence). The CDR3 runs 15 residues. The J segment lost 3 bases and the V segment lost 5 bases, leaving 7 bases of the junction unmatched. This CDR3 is CASSTRTSGNYEQYF. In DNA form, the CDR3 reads TGTGCCAGCAGTACCCGGACTAGCGGCAACTACGAGCAGTACTTC.

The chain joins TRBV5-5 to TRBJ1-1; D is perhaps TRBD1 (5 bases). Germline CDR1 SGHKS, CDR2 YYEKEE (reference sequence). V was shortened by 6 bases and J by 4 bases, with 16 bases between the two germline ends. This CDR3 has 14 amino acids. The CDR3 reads CASTPSQGGTEAFF. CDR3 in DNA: TGTGCCAGCACCCCAAGTCAGGGTGGCACTGAAGCTTTCTTT. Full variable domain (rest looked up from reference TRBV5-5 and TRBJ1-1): DAGVTQSPTHLIKTRGQQVTLRCSPISGHKSVSWYQQVLGQGPQFIFQYYEKEERGRGNFPDRFSARQFPNYSSELNVNALLLGDSALYLCASTPSQGGTEAFFGQGTRLTVV.

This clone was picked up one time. CDR3 nucleotide sequence: TGTGCCAGCATCATACAGAGCGAGAACACTGAAGCTTTCTTT. Its protein product is CASIIQSENTEAFF. This chain uses TRBV7-9 with TRBJ1-1; no reliable D call. The CDR3 totals 14 residues. Deletions cut 7 bases from V and 1 base from J, with 13 bases between. Germline V gene lookup returns CDR1 SEHNR and CDR2 FQNEAQ (reference sequence).

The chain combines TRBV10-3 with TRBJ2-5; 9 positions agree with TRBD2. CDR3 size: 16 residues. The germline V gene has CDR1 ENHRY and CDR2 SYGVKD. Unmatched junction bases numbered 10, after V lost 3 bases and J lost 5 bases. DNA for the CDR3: TGTGCCATCAGTGAACGGCTAGCGGGAACGGGGGAGACCCAGTACTTC. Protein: CAISERLAGTGETQYF.

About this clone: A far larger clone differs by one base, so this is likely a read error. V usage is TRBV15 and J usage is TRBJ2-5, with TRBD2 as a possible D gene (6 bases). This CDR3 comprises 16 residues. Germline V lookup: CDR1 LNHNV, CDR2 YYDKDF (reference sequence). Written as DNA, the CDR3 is TGTGCCGCCAGCAGAGGTCGTTATACGGGAGTAGAGACCCAGTACTTC. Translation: CAASRGRYTGVETQYF. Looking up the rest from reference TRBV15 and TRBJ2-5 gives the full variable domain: DAMVIQNPRYQVTQFGKPVTLSCSQTLNHNVMYWYQQKSSQAPKLLFHYYDKDFNNEADTPDNFQSRRPNTSFCFLDIRSPGLGDTAMYLCAASRGRYTGVETQYFGPGTRLLVL.

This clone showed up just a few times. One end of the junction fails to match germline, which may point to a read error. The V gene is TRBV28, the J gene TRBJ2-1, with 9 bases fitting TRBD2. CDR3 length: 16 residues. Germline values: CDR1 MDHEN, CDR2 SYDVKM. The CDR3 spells CASSFPAGTSLGEQLF. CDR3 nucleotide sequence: TGTGCCAGCAGTTTCCCAGCTGGGACTAGCCTCGGTGAGCAGCTCTTC.

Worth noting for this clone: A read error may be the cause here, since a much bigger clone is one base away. CDR3 bases: TGTGCCAGCAGTTACCCGTCCAGGGGTACTGATGCTTTCTTT. It specifies CASSYPSRGTDAFF. V is TRBV6-6 and J is TRBJ1-1, with D perhaps TRBD1 (6 bases). There are 14 residues in the CDR3. Germline V gene data show CDR1 as MNHNY and CDR2 as SVGAGI (reference sequence).

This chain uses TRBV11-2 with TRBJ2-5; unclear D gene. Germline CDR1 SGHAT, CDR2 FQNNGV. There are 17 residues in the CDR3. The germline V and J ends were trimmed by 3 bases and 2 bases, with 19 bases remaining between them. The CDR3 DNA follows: TGTGCCAGCAGCTTCCCCCTTCTTCCACACCTTCAAGAGACCCAGTACTTC. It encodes CASSFPLLPHLQETQYF.

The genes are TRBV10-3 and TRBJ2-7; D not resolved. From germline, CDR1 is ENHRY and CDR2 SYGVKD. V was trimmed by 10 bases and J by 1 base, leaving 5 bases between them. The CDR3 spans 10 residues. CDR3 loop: CATQSYEQYF. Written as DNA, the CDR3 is TGTGCCACCCAATCCTACGAGCAGTACTTC.

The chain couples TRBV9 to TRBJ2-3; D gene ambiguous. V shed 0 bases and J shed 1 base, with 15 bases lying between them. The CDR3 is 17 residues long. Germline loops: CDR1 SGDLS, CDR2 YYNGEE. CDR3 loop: CASSVEEVGWGTDTQYF. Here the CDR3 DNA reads TGTGCCAGCAGCGTAGAAGAAGTGGGATGGGGCACAGATACGCAGTATTTT.

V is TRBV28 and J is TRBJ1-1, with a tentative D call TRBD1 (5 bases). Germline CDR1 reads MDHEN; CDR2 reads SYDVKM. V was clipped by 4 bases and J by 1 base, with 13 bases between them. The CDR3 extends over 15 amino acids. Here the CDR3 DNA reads TGTGCCAGCAGTTCCGTGGGGCACGAGAACACTGAAGCTTTCTTT. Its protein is CASSSVGHENTEAFF.

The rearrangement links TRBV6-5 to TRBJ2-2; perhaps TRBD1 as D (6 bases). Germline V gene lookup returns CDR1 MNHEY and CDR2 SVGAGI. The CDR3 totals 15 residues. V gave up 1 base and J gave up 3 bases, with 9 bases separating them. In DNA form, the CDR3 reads TGTGCCAGCAGTTACTTATACAGGGACACCGGGGAGCTGTTTTTT. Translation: CASSYLYRDTGELFF.

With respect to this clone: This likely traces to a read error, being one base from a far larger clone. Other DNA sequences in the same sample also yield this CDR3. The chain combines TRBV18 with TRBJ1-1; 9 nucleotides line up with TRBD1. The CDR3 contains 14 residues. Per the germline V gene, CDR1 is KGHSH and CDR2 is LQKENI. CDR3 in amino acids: CASSLGQGHTEAFF. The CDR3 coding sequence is TGTGCCAGCTCACTGGGACAGGGACACACTGAAGCCTTCTTT.

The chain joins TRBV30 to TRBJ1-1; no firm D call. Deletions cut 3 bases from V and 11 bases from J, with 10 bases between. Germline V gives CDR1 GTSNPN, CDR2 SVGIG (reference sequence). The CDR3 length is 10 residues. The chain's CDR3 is CAWSPETAFF. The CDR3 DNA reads TGTGCCTGGAGCCCCGAAACCGCTTTCTTT.

CDR3 nucleotide sequence: TGCGCCAGCAGCGTGGGACCTACAGAGACCCAGTACTTC. This codes for CASSVGPTETQYF. This chain joins TRBV5-1 and TRBJ2-5; D tentatively reads TRBD1 or TRBD2 (5 bases each). This CDR3 is 13 amino acids long. Looked up from germline, CDR1 is SGHRS and CDR2 is YFSETQ. The V end lost 4 bases, the J end lost 4 bases, and 11 bases lay between the germline ends.

CDR3 sequence reads: CASSLGGTGPQYF. The CDR3 DNA reads as TGTGCCAGCAGCTTGGGGGGGACAGGGCCACAGTACTTC. The chain couples TRBV11-3 to TRBJ2-4, with 9 bases identical to TRBD1. Unmatched junction bases numbered 7, after V lost 3 bases and J lost 13 bases. This CDR3 comprises 13 residues. CDR1 is SGHNT and CDR2 is YENEEA in the germline V gene. Supplemented by reference TRBV11-3 and TRBJ2-4, the full variable domain reads EAGVVQSPRYKIIEKKQPVAFWCNPISGHNTLYWYLQNLGQGPELLIRYENEEAVDDSQLPKDRFSAERLKGVDSTLKIQPAELGDSAVYLCASSLGGTGPQYFGAGTRLSVL.

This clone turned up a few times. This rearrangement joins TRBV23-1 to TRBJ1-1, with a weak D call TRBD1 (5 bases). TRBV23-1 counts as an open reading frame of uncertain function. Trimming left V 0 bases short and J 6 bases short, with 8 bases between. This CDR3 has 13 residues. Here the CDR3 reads CASSQSYRPEAFF. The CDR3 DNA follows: TGCGCCAGCAGTCAATCGTACAGGCCTGAAGCTTTCTTT.

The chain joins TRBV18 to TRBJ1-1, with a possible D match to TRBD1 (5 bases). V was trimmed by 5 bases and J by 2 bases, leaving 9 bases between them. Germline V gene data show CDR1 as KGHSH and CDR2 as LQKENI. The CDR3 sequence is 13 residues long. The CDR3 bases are TGTGCCAGCTCATGGGGACCCAACACTGAAGCTTTCTTT. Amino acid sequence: CASSWGPNTEAFF. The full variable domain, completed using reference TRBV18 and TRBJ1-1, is NAGVMQNPRHLVRRRGQEARLRCSPMKGHSHVYWYRQLPEEGLKFMVYLQKENIIDESGMPKERFSAEFPKEGPSILRIQQVVRGDSAAYFCASSWGPNTEAFFGQGTRLTVV.

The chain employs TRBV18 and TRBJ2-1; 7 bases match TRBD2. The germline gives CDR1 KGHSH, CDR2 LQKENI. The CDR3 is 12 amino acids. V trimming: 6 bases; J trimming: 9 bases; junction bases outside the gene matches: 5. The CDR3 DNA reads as TGTGCCAGCTCCCCCAGCGGGATTGAGCAGTTCTTC. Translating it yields CASSPSGIEQFF.

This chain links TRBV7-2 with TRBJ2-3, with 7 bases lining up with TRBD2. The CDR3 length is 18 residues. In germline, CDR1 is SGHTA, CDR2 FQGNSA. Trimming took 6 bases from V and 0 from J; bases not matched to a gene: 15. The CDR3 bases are TGTGCCAGCAGAGGATCAAGGGACTATCGAGGGAGCACAGATACGCAGTATTTT. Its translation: CASRGSRDYRGSTDTQYF.